Described below is a single T cell receptor (beta chain) sequence and its context. Its antigen is still unknown. The data derive from a study of cytomegalovirus exposure and HLA in healthy donors. Turning to the study itself: Per a later analysis, the 666 first-cohort and 110 or so validation repertoires shared one platform.

The CDR3 sequence is 15 residues long. The V gene end was trimmed by 4 bases and the J gene end by 5 bases; junction bases not matched to a gene: 7. The germline gives CDR1 SGHKS, CDR2 YYEKEE (reference sequence). General observations from the study: A subsequent analysis found that TCR clusters from the first cohort also tended to co-occur in the 120 or so validation repertoires, with about 93% of cluster scores above 0. The study flagged roughly 150 TCR beta chains as cytomegalovirus-associated. Reports indicated that the classifier achieved high specificity and sensitivity in diagnosing cytomegalovirus status.

TCRdb's copy holds only in-frame clones and misses some; the assay was immunoSEQ multiplex PCR. The repertoire has 90,000 to 100,000 clones, around nine tenths of them found once; the top ten carry roughly 3.8%. The sequenced material came from PBMCs. The chain links TRBV5-5 to TRBJ2-2, with 8 positions matching TRBD1. The sequence came from a woman between 25 and 40 years old in good health and CMV-seronegative. CDR3 DNA sequence: TGTGCCAGCAGCGGGAGGAGGGACAGGACCGGGGAGCTGTTTTTT. Translation: CASSGRRDRTGELFF.